Shown below are 19 T cell receptor beta chains from a single sample sequenced in a study of CXCR3-negative and CXCR3-positive naive CD8 T cells. The libraries of TRB cDNA were prepared using 5' RACE with UMI labels. Reprocessing the 5' RACE reads, TCRdb reports a single entry for every CDR3 protein and omits DNA. Found here are 45,000 or so distinct CDR3 sequences; the top ten clones hold roughly 1.5%. Sample: naive CXCR3- CD8+ T cells from blood. As to subset: CD45RO-CCR7+CD27+CD95- naive CD8+ T cells lacking CXCR3 (TNR3-). The source is a human donor in good health. Some clones in this sample may be carry-over from other donors' samples.

The CDR3 protein is CASSLASGDSPYEQYF. J is TRBJ2-7 and V is TRBV7-9; as DNA is missing, the TRBD2 call by TCRdb cannot be tested. Germline lookup yields CDR1 SEHNR and CDR2 FQNEAQ (reference sequence). The CDR3 consists of 16 residues.

The rearrangement links TRBV7-9 to TRBJ1-1; as DNA is missing, the TRBD1 call by TCRdb cannot be tested. CDR1 and CDR2 (germline): SEHNR, FQNEAQ (reference sequence). This CDR3 region has 15 residues. The CDR3 region is CASSLMTGMNTEAFF.

J is TRBJ2-5 and V is TRBV15; the D gene TCRdb calls, TRBD1, cannot be checked with no DNA. The CDR3 has 15 residues. Germline V gene sequence: CDR1 LNHNV, CDR2 YYDKDF (reference sequence). The CDR3 loop is CATSSHRGVQETQYF.

The chain couples TRBV6-5 to TRBJ1-1. CDR1 and CDR2 (germline): MNHEY, SVGAGI. CDR3 length: 13 amino acids. CDR3 sequence: CASSYAYDGSAFF.

The chain couples TRBV7-9 to TRBJ2-2; checking the TCRdb D call of TRBD1 is not possible without DNA. The germline gives CDR1 SEHNR, CDR2 FQNEAQ (reference sequence). This CDR3 is built from 15 residues. The CDR3 region is CASPPGGTDTGELFF.

The chain carries TRBV6-5 and TRBJ2-5; TCRdb lists TRBD2, though no DNA is available to test this call. CDR3 length: 16 amino acids. The germline V gene has CDR1 MNHEY and CDR2 SVGAGI. The CDR3 spells CASSYSGLAGEETQYF.

This sequence joins TRBV6-2 or TRBV6-3 and TRBJ2-7; there is no DNA to check the TCRdb D call of TRBD1. CDR1 is MNHEY and CDR2 is SVGEGT in the germline V gene. CDR3 length equals 15 residues. CDR3: CASSSFGGHSYEQYF.

J is TRBJ1-6 and V is TRBV28; TCRdb proposes TRBD1, but this gene call is untestable without DNA. Germline V gene sequence: CDR1 MDHEN, CDR2 SYDVKM. This CDR3 region has 14 residues. The chain's CDR3 is CASSLDRELSPLHF.

This chain joins TRBV12-3 or TRBV12-4 and TRBJ2-3; absent DNA, TCRdb's TRBD1 call cannot be checked. The CDR3 runs 16 residues. This CDR3 is CASSSPGPLITDTQYF.

The CDR3 protein is CASSLSSGGLTDTQYF. The chain links TRBV5-1 to TRBJ2-3; as DNA is missing, the TRBD2 call by TCRdb cannot be tested. The CDR3 contains 16 residues. Germline V gene lookup returns CDR1 SGHRS and CDR2 YFSETQ. Looking up the rest from reference TRBV5-1 and TRBJ2-3 gives the full variable domain: KAGVTQTPRYLIKTRGQQVTLSCSPISGHRSVSWYQQTPGQGLQFLFEYFSETQRNKGNFPGRFSGRQFSNSRSEMNVSTLELGDSALYLCASSLSSGGLTDTQYFGPGTRLTVL.

The chain uses TRBV7-9 and TRBJ2-1. CDR1 is SEHNR and CDR2 is FQNEAQ in the germline V gene (reference sequence). The CDR3 sequence is 16 residues long. The CDR3 protein is CASSLESTWIANEQFF.

V and J are TRBV6-5 and TRBJ2-3. Germline CDR1 reads MNHEY; CDR2 reads SVGAGI. The CDR3 is 16 amino acids. The CDR3 sequence is CASSYRQYPPTDTQYF.

J is TRBJ2-7 and V is TRBV2; TCRdb outputs TRBD1, but without DNA this stays unchecked. CDR3 size: 15 residues. From germline, CDR1 is SNHLY and CDR2 FYNNEI. The CDR3 region is CASRVRDRVLHEQYF. Drawing the rest from reference TRBV2 and TRBJ2-7, the complete variable domain is EPEVTQTPSHQVTQMGQEVILRCVPISNHLYFYWYRQILGQKVEFLVSFYNNEISEKSEIFDDQFSVERPDGSNFTLKIRSTKLEDSAMYFCASRVRDRVLHEQYFGPGTRLTVT.

The genes are TRBV6-5 and TRBJ2-1; TCRdb picks TRBD2, but there is no DNA to check that call. Germline V gives CDR1 MNHEY, CDR2 SVGAGI. The CDR3 spans 16 residues. CDR3 loop: CASSYSGEGGRNEQFF.

This chain connects TRBV7-9 to TRBJ1-2; TCRdb selects TRBD1, and the lack of DNA leaves this call unchecked. CDR3 size: 14 residues. Per germline, CDR1 SEHNR and CDR2 FQNEAQ (reference sequence). The CDR3 region is CASSWGQGVDGYTF. The variable domain in full, with the rest retrieved from reference TRBV7-9 and TRBJ1-2, is DTGVSQNPRHKITKRGQNVTFRCDPISEHNRLYWYRQTLGQGPEFLTYFQNEAQLEKSRLLSDRFSAERPKGSFSTLEIQRTEQGDSAMYLCASSWGQGVDGYTFGSGTRLTVV.

This rearrangement joins TRBV21-1 to TRBJ2-1; as DNA is missing, the TRBD2 call by TCRdb cannot be tested. TRBV21-1 is assigned pseudogene status. CDR3 length: 14 residues. This CDR3 is CASSKEGPSGGAFF.

This clonotype is identified as medium-sized (0.01 to 0.1%) from frequency. The chain's CDR3 is CSASSWDTYEQYF. This chain joins TRBV20-1 and TRBJ2-7; TCRdb proposes TRBD1, but this gene call is untestable without DNA. This CDR3 is 13 amino acids long. CDR1 DFQATT and CDR2 SNEGSKA come from the germline V gene (reference sequence).

The J gene is TRBJ2-2, the V gene TRBV10-3; TCRdb's D call of TRBD1 is untestable without DNA. Germline CDR1 is ENHRY and CDR2 is SYGVKD. The CDR3 spans 15 residues. CDR3 sequence reads: CAISDRGWNTGELFF.

This chain connects TRBV4-3 to TRBJ2-4; TCRdb outputs TRBD1, but without DNA this stays unchecked. Per germline, CDR1 LGHNA and CDR2 YSLEER. The CDR3 runs 16 residues. This CDR3 is CASSQDRGLGENIQYF.